The 19 T cell receptor beta chains reported below all come from one sample, sequenced in a study of blood T cell repertoires in COVID-19. The data were produced by immunoSEQ multiplex PCR, yet TCRdb's version contains in-frame clones alone and is incomplete. The data show about 250,000 clones, less than 90% seen once. Material: peripheral blood. These receptors were taken from a woman aged 35 to 49 who had recovered from COVID-19.

The gene calls are TRBV5-4 and TRBJ2-3; the match to TRBD2 covers 10 bases. This CDR3 region has 15 residues. From germline, CDR1 is SGHNT and CDR2 YYREEE (reference sequence). J gave up 8 bases and V 3 bases, and 9 bases lay outside the gene matches. The CDR3: CASSSLLAGARTQYF. For the CDR3, the DNA is TGTGCCAGCAGCTCCCTCCTAGCGGGGGCTCGTACGCAGTATTTT.

The chain carries TRBV11-3 and TRBJ2-7; D gene uncertain. CDR3 length equals 12 residues. Germline V gene data show CDR1 as SGHNT and CDR2 as YENEEA. Trimming stripped 10 bases from V and 6 bases from J, with 16 bases between. CDR3 loop: CATSLSSGEQYF. DNA for the CDR3: TGTGCCACCTCACTTAGTAGTGGCGAGCAGTACTTC.

At least ten counts were recorded for this clone. J is TRBJ1-1 and V is TRBV11-2; no firm D call. Germline lookup yields CDR1 SGHAT and CDR2 FQNNGV. The V end was cut by 2 bases, the J end by 1 base, with 5 bases between. CDR3 length: 13 residues. In nucleotides, the CDR3 is TGTGCCAGCAGCTTAAAGCGGAACACTGAAGCTTTCTTT. Amino acid sequence: CASSLKRNTEAFF.

V gene TRBV9 combines with J gene TRBJ2-5; a weak D match, TRBD2 (6 bases). Trimming left V 0 bases short and J 4 bases short, with 7 bases between. This CDR3 is 13 amino acids long. Germline V CDR1 and CDR2: SGDLS, YYNGEE. CDR3 residues: CASSVGRGETQYF. The DNA of the CDR3 is TGTGCCAGCAGCGTAGGGAGGGGAGAGACCCAGTACTTC.

This clone appeared a single time. V usage is TRBV12-3 or TRBV12-4 and J usage is TRBJ1-2, with D unresolved. V dropped 4 bases and J dropped 4 bases, with 7 bases sitting between them. The CDR3 runs 12 residues. The CDR3 loop is CASSSGVYGYTF. The DNA of the CDR3 is TGTGCCAGCAGTTCAGGCGTCTATGGCTACACCTTC.

This chain links TRBV28 with TRBJ2-6, with 7 positions matching TRBD1. V lost 6 bases and J lost 11; bases outside the gene matches: 10. This CDR3 region has 14 residues. Per the germline V gene, CDR1 is MDHEN and CDR2 is SYDVKM. CDR3 bases: TGTGCCAGCAGGGAAACGACAGGGACGGACGTCCTGACTTTC. Encoded protein: CASRETTGTDVLTF.

The gene calls are TRBV20-1 and TRBJ1-1, with 7 bases identical to TRBD1. V dropped 3 bases and J dropped 7; count of bases not matched to a gene: 11. The CDR3 is 14 amino acids. Germline values: CDR1 DFQATT, CDR2 SNEGSKA (reference sequence). This CDR3 is CSASNRGLKVEAFF. CDR3 DNA: TGCAGTGCTAGTAACAGGGGTTTGAAGGTTGAAGCTTTCTTT.

The chain links TRBV20-1 to TRBJ1-5, with 9 bases that match TRBD1. CDR1 is DFQATT, CDR2 SNEGSKA, per germline (reference sequence). V gave up 3 bases and J gave up 6 bases; unmatched junction bases: 12. The CDR3 runs to 16 residues. The CDR3 reads CSASRSGTGIGQPQHF. CDR3 nucleotides: TGCAGTGCTAGTCGCTCCGGGACAGGGATCGGTCAGCCCCAGCATTTT.

This clone was detected only a few times. The rearrangement links TRBV11-3 to TRBJ1-1; D perhaps matches TRBD1 (5 bases). The CDR3 is made up of 15 amino acids. Germline lookup yields CDR1 SGHNT and CDR2 YENEEA. V gave up 5 bases and J gave up 4 bases, with 17 bases separating them. CDR3 sequence (DNA): TGTGCCAGCAGCCGGGGGGAGGGGCTGGGCACTGAAGCTTTCTTT. This translates into CASSRGEGLGTEAFF. Full variable domain (rest looked up from reference TRBV11-3 and TRBJ1-1): EAGVVQSPRYKIIEKKQPVAFWCNPISGHNTLYWYLQNLGQGPELLIRYENEEAVDDSQLPKDRFSAERLKGVDSTLKIQPAELGDSAVYLCASSRGEGLGTEAFFGQGTRLTVV.

The chain is built from TRBV14 and TRBJ1-1; possible D gene TRBD1, 5 bases. The V end lost 0 bases, the J end lost 10 bases, and 15 bases lay between the germline ends. CDR3 length: 14 amino acids. Germline values: CDR1 SGHDN, CDR2 FVKESK. The CDR3 DNA reads TGTGCCAGCAGCCAAGATCTCCGGGGGATGGGAGCTTTCTTT. Amino acid sequence: CASSQDLRGMGAFF.

This rearrangement joins TRBV18 to TRBJ1-4, with 7 positions matching TRBD1. J lost 7 bases, V lost 4 bases, and 3 bases had no gene match. Germline-derived CDR1 and CDR2 are KGHSH and LQKENI. The CDR3 spans 13 residues. CDR3 in DNA: TGTGCCAGCTCACGGACAGGTAGTGAAAAACTGTTTTTT. Its protein product is CASSRTGSEKLFF.

The chain carries TRBV10-3 and TRBJ2-1; TRBD2 matches at 14 bases. CDR1 and CDR2 from the germline V gene are ENHRY and SYGVKD. The V gene end was trimmed by 6 bases and the J gene end by 0 bases; junction bases not matched to a gene: 4. The CDR3 is made up of 17 amino acids. The CDR3 spells CAISGTSGGFSYNEQFF. The CDR3 region has the DNA TGTGCCATCAGCGGGACTAGCGGGGGATTCTCCTACAATGAGCAGTTCTTC.

The chain recombines TRBV3-1 (or the pseudogene TRBV3-2) with TRBJ1-1; perhaps TRBD1 as D (6 bases). In germline, CDR1 is LGHDT, CDR2 YNNKEL (reference sequence). The CDR3 sequence is 15 residues long. V dropped 1 base and J dropped 2 bases, with 11 bases sitting between them. CDR3 DNA sequence: TGTGCCAGCAGCCAAGTACAGGGTTATAACACTGAAGCTTTCTTT. Translating it yields CASSQVQGYNTEAFF.

The chain combines TRBV19 with TRBJ1-1; D possibly corresponds to TRBD1 (6 bases). The length of the CDR3 is 14 residues. CDR1 is LNHDA, CDR2 SQIVND, per germline (reference sequence). V lost 5 bases to trimming and J lost 0 bases, with 10 bases between them. CDR3 amino acids: CASSSDRLNTEAFF. Written as DNA, the CDR3 is TGTGCCAGTAGTTCGGACAGACTGAACACTGAAGCTTTCTTT.

The chain recombines TRBV27 with TRBJ1-1; TRBD1 matches 8 bases. Germline V gene lookup returns CDR1 MNHEY and CDR2 SMNVEV (reference sequence). The V segment lost 1 base and the J segment 5 bases; nucleotides outside the gene matches: 12. The CDR3 length is 17 residues. CDR3 DNA: TGTGCCAGCAGTTTATTGGGGAGGCAGGGGGCTGGAACTGAAGCTTTCTTT. This sequence encodes CASSLLGRQGAGTEAFF.

The chain joins TRBV27 to TRBJ1-5; TRBD1 might be the D (5 bases). Germline V gives CDR1 MNHEY, CDR2 SMNVEV (reference sequence). The CDR3 is 15 residues long. V was trimmed by 6 bases and J by 2 bases, leaving 14 bases between them. Here the CDR3 DNA reads TGTGCCAGCAGCCCGGGACTCAAGGGCAATCAGCCCCAGCATTTT. Translated, it gives CASSPGLKGNQPQHF.

The chain links TRBV25-1 to TRBJ1-1, with 9 nucleotides matching TRBD1. With 5 bases clipped from V and 5 bases from J, the junction kept 6 bases outside the gene matches. CDR1 and CDR2 from the germline V gene are MGHDK and SYGVNS. The CDR3 has 14 amino acids. The CDR3 is CASSTTGGRTEAFF. CDR3 coding DNA: TGTGCCAGCAGTACAACAGGGGGCCGGACTGAAGCTTTCTTT.

The chain is built from TRBV7-9 and TRBJ2-5, with a weak D call TRBD1 (6 bases). Germline V gene sequence: CDR1 SEHNR, CDR2 FQNEAQ (reference sequence). This CDR3 comprises 15 residues. Trimming stripped 2 bases from V and 3 bases from J, with 13 bases between. Here the CDR3 reads CASSLTRGWEETQYF. CDR3 bases: TGTGCCAGCAGCTTAACGAGGGGGTGGGAAGAGACCCAGTACTTC.

The chain links TRBV19 to TRBJ2-7; TRBD2 aligns across 8 bases. This CDR3 has 14 residues. Germline V gene lookup returns CDR1 LNHDA and CDR2 SQIVND (reference sequence). The V segment lost 9 bases and the J segment 0 bases; nucleotides outside the gene matches: 7. CDR3: CASKAGDDSYEQYF. The CDR3 region has the DNA TGTGCCAGCAAAGCGGGGGATGACTCCTACGAGCAGTACTTC. The whole variable domain, filled in from reference TRBV19 and TRBJ2-7, reads DGGITQSPKYLFRKEGQNVTLSCEQNLNHDAMYWYRQDPGQGLRLIYYSQIVNDFQKGDIAEGYSVSREKKESFPLTVTSAQKNPTAFYLCASKAGDDSYEQYFGPGTRLTVT.